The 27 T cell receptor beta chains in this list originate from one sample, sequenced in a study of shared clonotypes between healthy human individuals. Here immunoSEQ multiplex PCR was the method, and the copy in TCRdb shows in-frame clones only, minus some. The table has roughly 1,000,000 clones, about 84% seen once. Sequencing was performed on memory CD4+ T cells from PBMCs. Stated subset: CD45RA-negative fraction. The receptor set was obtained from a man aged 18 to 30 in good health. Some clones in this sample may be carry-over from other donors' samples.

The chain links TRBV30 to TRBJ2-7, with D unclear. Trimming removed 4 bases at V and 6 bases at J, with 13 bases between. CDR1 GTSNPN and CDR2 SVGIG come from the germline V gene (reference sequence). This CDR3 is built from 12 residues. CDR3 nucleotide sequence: TGTGCCTGGACCGGGCGCACCAGCGAGCAGTACTTC. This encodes CAWTGRTSEQYF. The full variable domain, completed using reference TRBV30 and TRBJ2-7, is SQTIHQWPATLVQPVGSPLSLECTVEGTSNPNLYWYRQAAGRGLQLLFYSVGIGQISSEVPQNLSASRPQDRQFILSSKKLLLSDSGFYLCAWTGRTSEQYFGPGTRLTVT.

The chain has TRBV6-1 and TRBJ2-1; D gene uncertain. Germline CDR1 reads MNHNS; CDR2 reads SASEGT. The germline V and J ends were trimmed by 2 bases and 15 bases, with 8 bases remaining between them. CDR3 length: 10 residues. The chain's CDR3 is CASSEQGRFF. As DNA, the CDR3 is TGTGCCAGCAGTGAACAAGGTCGGTTCTTC.

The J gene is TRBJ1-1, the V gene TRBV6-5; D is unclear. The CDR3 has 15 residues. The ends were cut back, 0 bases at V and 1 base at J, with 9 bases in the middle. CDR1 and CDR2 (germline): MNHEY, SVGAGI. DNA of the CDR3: TGTGCCAGCAGTTACTCGGTTTTTGGGAACACTGAAGCTTTCTTT. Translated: CASSYSVFGNTEAFF.

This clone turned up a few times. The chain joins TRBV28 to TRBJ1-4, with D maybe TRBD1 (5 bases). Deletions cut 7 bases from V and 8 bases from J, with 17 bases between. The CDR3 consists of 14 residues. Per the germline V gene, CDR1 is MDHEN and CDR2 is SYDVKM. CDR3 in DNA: TGTGCCAGCACCTTGCTAACGGGGGGGGAAAAACTGTTTTTT. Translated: CASTLLTGGEKLFF.

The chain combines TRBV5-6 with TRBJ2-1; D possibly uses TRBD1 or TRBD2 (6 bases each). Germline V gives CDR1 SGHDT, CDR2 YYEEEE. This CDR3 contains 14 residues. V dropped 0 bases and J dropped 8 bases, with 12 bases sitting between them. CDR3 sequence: CASSLGSGDYEQFF. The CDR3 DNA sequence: TGTGCCAGCAGCTTGGGCTCAGGGGACTATGAGCAGTTCTTC.

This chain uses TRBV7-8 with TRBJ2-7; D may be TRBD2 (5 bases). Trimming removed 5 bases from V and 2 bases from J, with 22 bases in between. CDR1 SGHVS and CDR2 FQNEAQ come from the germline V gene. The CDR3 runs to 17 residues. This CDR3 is CASSRIIWRPTAYEQYF. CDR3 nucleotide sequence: TGTGCCAGCAGCCGCATTATCTGGAGGCCCACCGCCTACGAGCAGTACTTC.

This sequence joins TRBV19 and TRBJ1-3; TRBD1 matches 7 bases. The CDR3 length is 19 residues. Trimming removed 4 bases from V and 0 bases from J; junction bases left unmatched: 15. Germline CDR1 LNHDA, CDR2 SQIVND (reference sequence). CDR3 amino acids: CASSTRQGPHFFSGNTIYF. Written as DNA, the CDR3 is TGTGCCAGTAGTACCAGACAGGGTCCGCATTTCTTCTCTGGAAACACCATATATTTT.

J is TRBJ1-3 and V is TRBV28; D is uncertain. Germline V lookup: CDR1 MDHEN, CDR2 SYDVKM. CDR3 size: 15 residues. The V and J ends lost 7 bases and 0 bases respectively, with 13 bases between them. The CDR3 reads CASTYTRYSGNTIYF. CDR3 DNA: TGTGCCAGCACCTACACTCGCTACTCTGGAAACACCATATATTTT.

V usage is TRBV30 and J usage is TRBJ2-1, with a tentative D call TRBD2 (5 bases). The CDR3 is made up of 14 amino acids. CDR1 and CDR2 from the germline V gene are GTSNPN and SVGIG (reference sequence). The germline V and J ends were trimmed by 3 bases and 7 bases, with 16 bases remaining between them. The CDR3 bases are TGTGCCTGGAGCAACACGGCGTGGGAGAATGAGCAGTTCTTC. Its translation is CAWSNTAWENEQFF.

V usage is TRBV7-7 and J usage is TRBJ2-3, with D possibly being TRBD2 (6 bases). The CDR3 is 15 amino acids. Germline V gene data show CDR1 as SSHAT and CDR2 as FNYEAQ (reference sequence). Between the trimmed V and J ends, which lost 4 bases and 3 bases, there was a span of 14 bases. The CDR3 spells CASSSGTRETDTQYF. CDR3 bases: TGTGCCAGCAGCTCCGGGACTCGGGAAACAGATACGCAGTATTTT.

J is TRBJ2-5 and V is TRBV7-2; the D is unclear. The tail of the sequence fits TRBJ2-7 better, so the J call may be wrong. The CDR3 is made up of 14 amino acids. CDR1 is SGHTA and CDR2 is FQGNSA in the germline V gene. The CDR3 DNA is TGTGCCAGCAGCTTAGCGCAGGCTTCCTACGAGCAGTACTTC. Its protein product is CASSLAQASYEQYF.

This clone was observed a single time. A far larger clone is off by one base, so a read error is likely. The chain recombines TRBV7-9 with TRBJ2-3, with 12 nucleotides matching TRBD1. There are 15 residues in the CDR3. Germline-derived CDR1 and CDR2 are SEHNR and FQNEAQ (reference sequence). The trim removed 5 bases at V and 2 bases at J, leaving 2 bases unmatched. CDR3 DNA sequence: TGTGCCAGCAGCCCGGGACAGGGGGCCACAGATACGCAGTATTTT. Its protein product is CASSPGQGATDTQYF.

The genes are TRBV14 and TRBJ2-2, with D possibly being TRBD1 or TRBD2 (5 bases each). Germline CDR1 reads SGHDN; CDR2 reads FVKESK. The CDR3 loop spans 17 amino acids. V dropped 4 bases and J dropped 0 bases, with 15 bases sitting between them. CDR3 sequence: CASSPIRDGANTGELFF. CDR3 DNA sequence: TGTGCCAGCAGCCCGATCCGGGACGGCGCGAACACCGGGGAGCTGTTTTTT. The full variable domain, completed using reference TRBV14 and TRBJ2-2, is EAGVTQFPSHSVIEKGQTVTLRCDPISGHDNLYWYRRVMGKEIKFLLHFVKESKQDESGMPNNRFLAERTGGTYSTLKVQPAELEDSGVYFCASSPIRDGANTGELFFGEGSRLTVL.

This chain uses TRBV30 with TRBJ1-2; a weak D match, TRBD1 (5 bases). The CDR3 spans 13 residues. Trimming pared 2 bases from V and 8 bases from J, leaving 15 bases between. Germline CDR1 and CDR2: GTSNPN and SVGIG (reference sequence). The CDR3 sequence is CAWSIMTEVGYTF. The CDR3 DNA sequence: TGTGCCTGGAGTATTATGACAGAGGTGGGCTACACCTTC.

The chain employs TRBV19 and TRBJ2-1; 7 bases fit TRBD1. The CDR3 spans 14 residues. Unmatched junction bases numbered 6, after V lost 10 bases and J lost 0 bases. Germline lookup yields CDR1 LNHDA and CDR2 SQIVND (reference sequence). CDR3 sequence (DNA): TGTGCCACCATGGACAGGAGCTCCTACAATGAGCAGTTCTTC. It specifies CATMDRSSYNEQFF.

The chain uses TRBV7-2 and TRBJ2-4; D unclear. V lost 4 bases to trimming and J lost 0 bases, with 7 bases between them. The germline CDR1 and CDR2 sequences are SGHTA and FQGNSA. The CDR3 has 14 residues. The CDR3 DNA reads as TGTGCCAGCAGCTCGCCCCTAGCCAAAAACATTCAGTACTTC. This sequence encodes CASSSPLAKNIQYF.

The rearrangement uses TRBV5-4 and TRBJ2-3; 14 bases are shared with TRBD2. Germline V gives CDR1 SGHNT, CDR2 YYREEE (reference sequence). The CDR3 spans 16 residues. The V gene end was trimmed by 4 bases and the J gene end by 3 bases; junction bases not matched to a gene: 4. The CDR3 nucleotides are TGTGCCAGCAGCCCGGGACTAGCGGGAGCGACAGATACGCAGTATTTT. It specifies CASSPGLAGATDTQYF.

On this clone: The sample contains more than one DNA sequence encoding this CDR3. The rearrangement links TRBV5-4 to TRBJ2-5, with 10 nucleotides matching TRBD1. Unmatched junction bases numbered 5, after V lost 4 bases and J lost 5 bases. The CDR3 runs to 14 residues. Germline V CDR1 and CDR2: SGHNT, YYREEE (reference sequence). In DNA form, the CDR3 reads TGTGCCAGCAGCCTCGGACAGGGGGGGGAGACCCAGTACTTC. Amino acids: CASSLGQGGETQYF.

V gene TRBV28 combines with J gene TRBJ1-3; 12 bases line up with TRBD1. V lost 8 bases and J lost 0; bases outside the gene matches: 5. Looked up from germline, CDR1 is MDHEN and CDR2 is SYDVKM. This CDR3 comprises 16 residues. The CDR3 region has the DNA TGTGCCAGCCGGGGACAGGGGGCAATCTCTGGAAACACCATATATTTT. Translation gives CASRGQGAISGNTIYF.

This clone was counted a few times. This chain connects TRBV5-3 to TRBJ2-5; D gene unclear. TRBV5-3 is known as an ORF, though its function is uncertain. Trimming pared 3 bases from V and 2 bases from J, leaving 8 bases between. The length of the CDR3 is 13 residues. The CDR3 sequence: CARSSGLQETQYF. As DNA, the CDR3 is TGTGCCAGAAGCTCCGGTTTACAAGAGACCCAGTACTTC.

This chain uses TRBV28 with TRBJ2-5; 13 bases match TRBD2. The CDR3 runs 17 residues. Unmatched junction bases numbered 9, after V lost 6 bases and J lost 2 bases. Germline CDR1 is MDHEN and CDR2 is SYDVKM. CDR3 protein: CASSPFLTSGRQETQYF. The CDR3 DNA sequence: TGTGCCAGCAGCCCATTCCTGACTAGCGGGAGGCAAGAGACCCAGTACTTC.

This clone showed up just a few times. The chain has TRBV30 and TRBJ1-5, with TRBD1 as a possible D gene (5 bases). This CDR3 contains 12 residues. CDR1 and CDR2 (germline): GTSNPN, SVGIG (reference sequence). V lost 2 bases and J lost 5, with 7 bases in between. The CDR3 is CAWSMGDQPQHF. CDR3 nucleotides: TGTGCCTGGAGTATGGGGGATCAGCCCCAGCATTTT.

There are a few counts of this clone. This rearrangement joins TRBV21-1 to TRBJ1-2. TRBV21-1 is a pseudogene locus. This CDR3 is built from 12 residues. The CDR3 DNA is TGTGCCAGCAGCGATGAGGGGTTCGGCTACACCTTC. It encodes CASSDEGFGYTF.

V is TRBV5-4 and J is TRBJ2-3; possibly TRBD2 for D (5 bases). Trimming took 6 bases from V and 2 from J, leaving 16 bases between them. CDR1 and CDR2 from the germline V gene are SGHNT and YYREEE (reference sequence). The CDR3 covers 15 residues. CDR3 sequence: CASTISATDTDTQYF. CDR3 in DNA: TGTGCCAGCACCATTAGCGCGACGGACACAGATACGCAGTATTTT.

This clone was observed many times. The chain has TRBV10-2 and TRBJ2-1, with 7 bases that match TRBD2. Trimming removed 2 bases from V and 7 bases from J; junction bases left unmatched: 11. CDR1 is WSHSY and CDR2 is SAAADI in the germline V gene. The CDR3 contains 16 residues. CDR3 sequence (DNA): TGCGCCAGCAGTGAGATTGGACTAGTATTTCGGAATGAGCAGTTCTTC. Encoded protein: CASSEIGLVFRNEQFF.

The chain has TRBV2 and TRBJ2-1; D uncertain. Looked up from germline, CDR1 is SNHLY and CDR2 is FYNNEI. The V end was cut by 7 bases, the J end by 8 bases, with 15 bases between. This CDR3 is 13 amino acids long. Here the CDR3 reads CASKRFQLDEQFF. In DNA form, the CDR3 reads TGTGCCAGCAAGAGGTTCCAACTGGATGAGCAGTTCTTC.

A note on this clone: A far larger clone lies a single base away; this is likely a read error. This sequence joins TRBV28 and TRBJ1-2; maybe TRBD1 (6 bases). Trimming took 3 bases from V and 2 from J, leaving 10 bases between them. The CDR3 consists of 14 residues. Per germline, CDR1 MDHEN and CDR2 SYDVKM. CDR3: CASSFKGGNYGYTF. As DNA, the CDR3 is TGTGCCAGCAGTTTCAAGGGGGGGAACTATGGCTACACCTTC.